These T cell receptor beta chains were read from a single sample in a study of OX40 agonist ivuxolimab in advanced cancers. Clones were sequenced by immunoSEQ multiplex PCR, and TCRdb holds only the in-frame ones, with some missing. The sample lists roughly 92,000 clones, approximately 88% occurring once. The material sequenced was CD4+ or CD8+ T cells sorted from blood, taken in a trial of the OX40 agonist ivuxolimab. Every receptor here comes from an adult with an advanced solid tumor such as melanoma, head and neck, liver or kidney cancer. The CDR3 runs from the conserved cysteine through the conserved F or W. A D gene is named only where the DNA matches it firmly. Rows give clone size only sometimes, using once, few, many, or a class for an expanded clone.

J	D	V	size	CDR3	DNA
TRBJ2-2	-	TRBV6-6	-	CASSYSSGYTGELFF	TGTGCCAGCAGTTACTCTAGCGGTTACACCGGGGAGCTGTTTTTT
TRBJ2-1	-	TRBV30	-	CAWSGSYNEQFF	TGTGCCTGGAGCGGGAGCTACAATGAGCAGTTCTTC
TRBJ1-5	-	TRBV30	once	CAWSVHQNQPQHF	TGTGCCTGGAGTGTACACCAAAATCAGCCCCAGCATTTT
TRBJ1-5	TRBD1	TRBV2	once	CATRGQGYQPQHF	TGTGCCACCCGGGGACAGGGGTATCAGCCCCAGCATTTT
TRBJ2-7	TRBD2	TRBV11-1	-	CASSPRTSGGYEQYF	TGTGCCAGCAGCCCCCGGACTAGCGGGGGTTACGAGCAGTACTTC
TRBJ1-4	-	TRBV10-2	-	CASSEVQDYRTNEKLFF	TGCGCCAGCAGTGAAGTGCAGGACTATAGAACTAATGAAAAACTGTTTTTT
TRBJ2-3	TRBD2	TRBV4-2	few	CASSQEGREDGTDTQYF	TGTGCCAGCAGCCAAGAGGGGAGGGAGGATGGCACAGATACGCAGTATTTT
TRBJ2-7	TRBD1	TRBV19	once	CASSTDRGDEQYF	TGTGCCAGTAGTACGGACAGGGGCGACGAGCAGTACTTC
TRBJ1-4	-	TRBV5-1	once	CASSLFPAGEKLFF	TGCGCCAGCAGCTTATTCCCGGCGGGGGAAAAACTGTTTTTT
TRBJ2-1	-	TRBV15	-	CATSRERASYNEQFF	TGTGCCACCAGCAGAGAAAGGGCTTCCTACAATGAGCAGTTCTTC
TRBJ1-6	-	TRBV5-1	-	CASSLVGDRNSPLHF	TGCGCCAGCAGCTTGGTGGGAGACAGAAATTCACCCCTCCACTTT
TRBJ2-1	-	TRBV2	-	CASSVRETDEQFF	TGTGCCAGCAGTGTGCGCGAGACGGATGAGCAGTTCTTC
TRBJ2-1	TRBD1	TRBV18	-	CASSPGQGPTNEQFF	TGTGCCAGCTCACCCGGACAGGGGCCCACCAATGAGCAGTTCTTC
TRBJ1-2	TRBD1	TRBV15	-	CATSSGDRGGLTF	TGTGCCACCAGCAGCGGCGACAGGGGTGGGCTCACCTTC